This TCR beta chain was found in a study of neoadjuvant nivolumab and ipilimumab in lung cancer (TCRdb year 2020). In terms of the full investigation: Nivolumab was administered intravenously at 3 mg/kg on days 1, 15 and 29, and in the combination arm ipilimumab 1 mg/kg was added on day 1 only. The primary trial endpoint was the major pathologic response (MPR) rate in the intention-to-treat population in each study arm. A total of 40 to 45 patients with operable NSCLC were treated in the trial, with around 23 randomized to nivolumab monotherapy and 21 randomized to nivolumab plus ipilimumab. TCR repertoires in pretherapy (baseline) peripheral blood were compared with TCR repertoires in tumors resected at surgery after neoadjuvant immune checkpoint blockade. Matched pretherapy and resected tumor pairs were analyzed for seven patients, of whom four received nivolumab and three received nivolumab plus ipilimumab. The study at large found these results: A small number of samples was subjected to TCR sequencing. From pretherapy to surgery, tumor T-cell richness and clonality went up in three of three dual-therapy tumors, versus only two of four nivolumab-treated tumors. No significant correlation was found between TCR clonality and pathologic tumor regression, and only a single major-pathologic-response sample was available for the analysis of TCR clonality versus pathologic tumor regression. Pretherapy blood TCR richness correlated positively with richness in tumors resected after neoadjuvant therapy (Spearman R of about 0.82). Greater TCR richness and clonality were observed in resected tumors than in tumor-adjacent uninvolved lung, and increases were observed in more dual-therapy-treated tumors.

Receptors were amplified or captured by the immunoSEQ multiplex PCR assay. Per the authors' processing: Repertoires were summarized in terms of richness and clonality, and significantly expanded and contracted clones between pre- and post-therapy samples were identified. TCRdb's version of the immuneACCESS table is confined to in-frame rearrangements and falls short of the full clone set. An unresolved V gene accounts for under half of the shortfall where checked; the remainder is of unknown origin. The V and J calls and clone size were taken over from that table, and D and trimming were inferred from the DNA. Present in this sample are about 4,300 clones, roughly 83% of which were seen just once. Together, the top ten hold around 5% of the sample. In the case of this clone: Its antigen is not yet known. The record has no base qualities; no much larger clone is one base away.

The time point label on this specimen signifies: at surgical resection after neoadjuvant nivolumab +/- ipilimumab. The samples were obtained from NEOSTAR, a phase 2 randomized trial that tested neoadjuvant nivolumab or nivolumab plus ipilimumab, followed by surgery, in operable NSCLC. Looking up the germline V gene yields CDR1 SNHLY and CDR2 FYNNEI. V is reduced by 6 bases and J by 5 bases, leaving a spacing of 13 bases between them. The CDR3 sequence holds 14 residues, the cysteine and phenylalanine included. Left in the record is the CDR3 DNA by itself, 42 bases read in frame from the first base. The sequence derives from an adult with non-small cell lung cancer. Recombination joined TRBV2 with TRBJ2-2, with a tentative D gene TRBD2 over 5 matching bases. Sequences were derived from peripheral blood, sampled after neoadjuvant nivolumab, alone or with ipilimumab, at or shortly before surgery. The bases are TGTGCCAGCAGGGGGATCGGACTTACCGGGGAGCTGTTTTTT. It encodes CASRGIGLTGELFF. The entire variable domain, with the stretches around the CDR3 drawn from the reference TRBV2 and TRBJ2-2 proteins, is EPEVTQTPSHQVTQMGQEVILRCVPISNHLYFYWYRQILGQKVEFLVSFYNNEISEKSEIFDDQFSVERPDGSNFTLKIRSTKLEDSAMYFCASRGIGLTGELFFGEGSRLTVL.